The 10 T cell receptor beta chains in this list originate from one sample, sequenced in a study of CXCR3-negative and CXCR3-positive naive CD8 T cells. Findings and caveats of the study: Hydrophobicity of TRB CDR3s was greater in CXCR3-positive naive cells than in CXCR3-negative naive cells.

These receptors lack a known antigen. The method, 5' RACE with UMI labels, was used to prepare the TRB cDNA libraries. From the 5' RACE reads, TCRdb lists one entry per CDR3 protein and no DNA. The listing contains approximately 120,000 distinct CDR3 sequences. What was sequenced was naive CXCR3+ CD8+ T cells from blood. Subset reported: CD45RO-CCR7+CD27+CD95- naive CD8+ T cells expressing CXCR3 (TNR3+). Receptors originate from a human donor in good health. Some clones in this sample may be carry-over from other donors' samples.

The CDR3 region is CATSRDRRVWELYF. The genes are TRBV15 and TRBJ2-7; TCRdb's D call of TRBD1 is untestable without DNA. CDR3 length: 14 residues. Germline loops: CDR1 LNHNV, CDR2 YYDKDF (reference sequence).

The chain combines TRBV12-3 or TRBV12-4 with TRBJ2-4. The CDR3 runs 17 residues. The CDR3 sequence is CASSLEVTDTQGNIQYF.

The chain couples TRBV29-1 to TRBJ2-2; the D call of TRBD1 rests on TCRdb alone, since no DNA is present to check it. The CDR3 sequence is 13 residues long. The germline gives CDR1 SQVTM, CDR2 ANQGSEA. The CDR3 spells CSVVSGDTRELFF.

The J gene is TRBJ2-2, the V gene TRBV28; TCRdb selects TRBD1, and the lack of DNA leaves this call unchecked. The germline V gene has CDR1 MDHEN and CDR2 SYDVKM. This CDR3 comprises 14 residues. CDR3 loop: CASRYQTGPGELFF.

The chain has TRBV7-8 and TRBJ2-1; the TCRdb D gene call, TRBD1, has no DNA to confirm it. The germline gives CDR1 SGHVS, CDR2 FQNEAQ. This CDR3 comprises 15 residues. CDR3 region: CASIPGVRIHNEQFF. Based on the CDR3 plus reference TRBV7-8 and TRBJ2-1, the full variable domain is GAGVSQSPRYKVAKRGQDVALRCDPISGHVSLFWYQQALGQGPEFLTYFQNEAQLDKSGLPSDRFFAERPEGSVSTLKIQRTQQEDSAVYLCASIPGVRIHNEQFFGPGTRLTVL.

The chain links TRBV20-1 to TRBJ2-1; TCRdb's D gene call, TRBD2, goes unchecked for lack of DNA. Germline V gene data show CDR1 as DFQATT and CDR2 as SNEGSKA (reference sequence). This CDR3 comprises 14 residues. The CDR3 region is CSARGTGLGNEQFF.

The gene calls are TRBV29-1 and TRBJ2-3; the TCRdb call, TRBD1, lacks DNA for checking. CDR3 size: 13 residues. The germline V gene encodes CDR1 SQVTM and CDR2 ANQGSEA. CDR3 sequence: CSVNPGSTDTQYF.

CDR3 amino acids: CASSHVRGGEQYF. This rearrangement joins TRBV5-1 to TRBJ2-7. The CDR3 is 13 amino acids. CDR1 is SGHRS and CDR2 is YFSETQ in the germline V gene.

The genes are TRBV28 and TRBJ2-7; the TCRdb call, TRBD1, lacks DNA for checking. From germline, CDR1 is MDHEN and CDR2 SYDVKM. This CDR3 is built from 14 residues. The CDR3 is CASSLGHYPVEQYF.

The chain employs TRBV7-2 and TRBJ2-3; TCRdb calls TRBD1, which cannot be checked without DNA. CDR1 is SGHTA and CDR2 is FQGNSA in the germline V gene. This CDR3 is 12 amino acids long. CDR3 loop: CASSPLADTQYF. Filled out from reference TRBV7-2 and TRBJ2-3, the complete variable domain reads GAGVSQSPSNKVTEKGKDVELRCDPISGHTALYWYRQSLGQGLEFLIYFQGNSAPDKSGLPSDRFSAERTGGSVSTLTIQRTQQEDSAVYLCASSPLADTQYFGPGTRLTVL.